A selection of T cell receptor beta chains follows, all from one sample in a study of shared clonotypes between healthy human individuals. The repertoire was sequenced with immunoSEQ multiplex PCR; TCRdb's copy has only in-frame clones and lacks some. The repertoire has a few million clones, approximately 95% of them found once; the top ten carry approximately 0.4%. Specimen: naive CD4+ T cells from PBMCs. The receptors derive from a man younger than 35 in good health. Some clones in this sample may be carry-over from other donors' samples. Each CDR3 is given with its conserved first and last residue. Fields, in order: clone size, J gene, D gene, V gene, CDR3 protein, CDR3 DNA. A D gene is named only where the DNA matches it firmly. Rows give clone size only sometimes, using once, few, many, or a class for an expanded clone.

size: -; J: TRBJ1-2; D: -; V: TRBV25-1; CDR3: CASSEGRGSGYHTF; DNA: TGTGCCAGCAGTGAAGGGCGGGGGTCAGGGTATCACACCTTC
size: -; J: TRBJ1-4; D: -; V: TRBV18; CDR3: CASSHRDGNEKLFF; DNA: TGTGCCAGCTCACACCGGGACGGAAATGAAAAACTGTTTTTT
size: -; J: TRBJ1-1; D: -; V: TRBV5-8; CDR3: CASSIRGLGTEAFF; DNA: TGTGCCAGCAGCATCAGGGGCTTGGGCACTGAAGCTTTCTTT
size: -; J: TRBJ1-1; D: -; V: TRBV5-1; CDR3: CASSLAASGSTEAFF; DNA: TGCGCCAGCAGCTTGGCGGCCAGCGGAAGCACTGAAGCTTTCTTT
size: -; J: TRBJ1-1; D: -; V: TRBV10-1; CDR3: CASSENIGTSTEAFF; DNA: TGCGCCAGCAGCGAAAATATAGGGACCTCAACTGAAGCTTTCTTT
size: -; J: TRBJ2-7; D: -; V: TRBV19; CDR3: CASSIGGGTYEQYF; DNA: TGTGCCAGTAGTATAGGAGGGGGTACCTACGAGCAGTACTTC
size: -; J: TRBJ2-3; D: TRBD2; V: TRBV7-2; CDR3: CASSLRLAGFTDTQYF; DNA: TGTGCCAGCAGCTTAAGACTAGCGGGGTTCACAGATACGCAGTATTTT
size: -; J: TRBJ2-7; D: TRBD2; V: TRBV7-2; CDR3: CASSSAGGREQYF; DNA: TGTGCCAGCAGCTCCGCGGGGGGGCGCGAGCAGTACTTC
size: few; J: TRBJ1-1; D: -; V: TRBV29-1; CDR3: CSVEWNTEAFF; DNA: TGCAGCGTTGAGTGGAACACTGAAGCTTTCTTT
size: once; J: TRBJ2-1; D: TRBD2; V: TRBV10-2; CDR3: CASSSGLAGGRYPYNEQFF; DNA: TGCGCCAGCAGCTCCGGACTAGCGGGAGGTCGTTACCCTTACAATGAGCAGTTCTTC
size: -; J: TRBJ1-3; D: TRBD1; V: TRBV5-4; CDR3: CASSDGTGGQLPRAF; DNA: TGTGCCAGCAGCGACGGGACAGGGGGACAACTCCCTCGGGCCTTT
size: -; J: TRBJ1-1; D: -; V: TRBV25-1; CDR3: CASTKGREKAFF; DNA: TGTGCCAGCACTAAAGGTCGGGAGAAAGCTTTCTTT
size: -; J: TRBJ2-5; D: TRBD2; V: TRBV18; CDR3: CASSPILTSGLGETQYF; DNA: TGTGCCAGCTCACCAATATTAACTAGCGGGCTGGGAGAGACCCAGTACTTC
size: -; J: TRBJ2-1; D: TRBD1; V: TRBV30; CDR3: CAWNPGTGMDEQFF; DNA: TGTGCCTGGAACCCCGGGACAGGTATGGATGAGCAGTTCTTC
size: -; J: TRBJ2-3; D: -; V: TRBV7-3; CDR3: CASSLMAGSSTDTQYF; DNA: TGTGCCAGCAGCTTAATGGCGGGATCGAGCACAGATACGCAGTATTTT
size: -; J: TRBJ2-7; D: TRBD1; V: TRBV6-1; CDR3: CASSLGQVETYEQYF; DNA: TGTGCCAGCAGTTTGGGACAGGTCGAGACCTACGAGCAGTACTTC
size: once; J: TRBJ2-1; D: TRBD2; V: TRBV2; CDR3: CASRRLARSGNEQFF; DNA: TGTGCCAGCAGACGACTAGCGAGATCGGGCAATGAGCAGTTCTTC
size: -; J: TRBJ2-3; D: -; V: TRBV21-1; CDR3: CASSKGTQGTDTQYF; DNA: TGTGCCAGCAGCAAAGGGACGCAGGGAACAGATACGCAGTATTTT
size: -; J: TRBJ2-3; D: -; V: TRBV7-2; CDR3: CASSLRKTPSDTQYF; DNA: TGTGCCAGCAGCCTCCGTAAAACTCCTAGCGATACGCAGTATTTT
size: -; J: TRBJ2-1; D: -; V: TRBV30; CDR3: CAWSATGLSYNEQFF; DNA: TGTGCCTGGAGCGCCACAGGGCTCTCCTACAATGAGCAGTTCTTC